The table lists the clone carrying this T cell receptor beta chain with a few counts. Its specificity is not known. Germline-derived CDR1 and CDR2 are MDHEN and SYDVKM. The CDR3 is made up of 15 amino acids. V dropped 10 bases and J dropped 6 bases, with 21 bases sitting between them. This specimen comes from a study of cytomegalovirus exposure and HLA in healthy donors. Study-wide results and limits: Analyses of presence/absence relied on an assumption of roughly uniform sequencing depth across donors.

It was with 60 Vbeta and 13 Jbeta primers that the PCR ran. Profiled with immunoSEQ multiplex PCR; TCRdb holds only in-frame clones, not every one. The table includes 95,000 to 100,000 clones, 75% to 90% detected once. Sample: PBMCs. The rearrangement joins TRBV28 to TRBJ2-2; a weak D match, TRBD2 (6 bases). The TCR sequence derives from a man younger than 45 in good health and CMV-seronegative. As DNA, the CDR3 is TGTGCCACCGACACCCGACTAGGGTCACCCGGGGAGCTGTTTTTT. This sequence encodes CATDTRLGSPGELFF.